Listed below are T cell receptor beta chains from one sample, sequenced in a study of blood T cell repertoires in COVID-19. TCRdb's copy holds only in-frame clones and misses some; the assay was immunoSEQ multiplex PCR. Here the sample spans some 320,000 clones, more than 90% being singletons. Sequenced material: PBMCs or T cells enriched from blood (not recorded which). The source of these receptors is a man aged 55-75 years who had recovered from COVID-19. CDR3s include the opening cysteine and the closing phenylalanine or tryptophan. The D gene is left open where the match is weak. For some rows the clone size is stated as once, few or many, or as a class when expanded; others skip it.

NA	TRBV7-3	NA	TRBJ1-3	TGTGCCAGCAGCTTATCAATTGGGGGCCGTTCTGGAAACACCATATATTTT	CASSLSIGGRSGNTIYF
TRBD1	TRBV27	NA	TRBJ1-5	TGTGCCAGCAGTTTCGGACAGGCGAGCAATCAGCCCCAGCATTTT	CASSFGQASNQPQHF
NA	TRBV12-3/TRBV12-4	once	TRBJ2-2	TGTGCCAGCAGGGCAGGGTGGGCCGGGGAGCTGTTTTTT	CASRAGWAGELFF
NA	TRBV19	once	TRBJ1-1	TGTGCCAGTAGGCTACAGTCCTCTGAAGCTTTCTTT	CASRLQSSEAFF
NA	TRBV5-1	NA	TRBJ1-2	TGCGCCAGCAGCTTGGTGTCTGCCAGGGGTAACTATGGCTACACCTTC	CASSLVSARGNYGYTF
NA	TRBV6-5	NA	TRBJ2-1	TGTGCCAGCAGTTACTCAGGGGGTTCGTCCTACAATGAGCAGTTCTTC	CASSYSGGSSYNEQFF
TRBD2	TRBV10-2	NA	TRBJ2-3	TGCGCCAGCAAAAAGACTAGCGGTAACACAGATACGCAGTATTTT	CASKKTSGNTDTQYF
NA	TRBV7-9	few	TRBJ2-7	TGTGCCAGCAGCCCGACCGACTTCTACGAGCAGTACTTC	CASSPTDFYEQYF
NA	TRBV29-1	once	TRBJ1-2	TGCAGCGTTGCCCAAGACAGACCTAACTATGGCTACACCTTC	CSVAQDRPNYGYTF
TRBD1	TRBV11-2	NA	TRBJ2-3	TGTGCCAGCAGCCCTCAAATGGGGGACAGGGGTCAAGATACGCAGTATTTT	CASSPQMGDRGQDTQYF
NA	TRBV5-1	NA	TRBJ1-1	TGCGCCAGCAGCCCCACAGAGAACACTGAAGCTTTCTTT	CASSPTENTEAFF
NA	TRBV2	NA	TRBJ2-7	TGTGCCACGGCCCGGGGGGCGAACTACGAGCAGTACTTC	CATARGANYEQYF
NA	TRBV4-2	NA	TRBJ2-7	TGTGCCAGCAGCCCGGGGGTGTCGCGGGGAGACACCTACGAGCAGTACTTC	CASSPGVSRGDTYEQYF
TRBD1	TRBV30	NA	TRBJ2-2	TGTGCCTGGAGTGTACCGGACAGGGTGACCGGGGAGCTGTTTTTT	CAWSVPDRVTGELFF
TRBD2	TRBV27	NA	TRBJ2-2	TGTGCCAGCAATTCGCTAGCGGCGAACACCGGGGAGCTGTTTTTT	CASNSLAANTGELFF
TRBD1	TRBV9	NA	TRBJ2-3	TGTGCCAGCAGCGTAGCGGGACAGGGTACAGATACGCAGTATTTT	CASSVAGQGTDTQYF
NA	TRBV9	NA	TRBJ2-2	TGTGCCAGCAGCCTGGGACTTGGCGGTGGTGAGGGGGAGCTGTTTTTT	CASSLGLGGGEGELFF
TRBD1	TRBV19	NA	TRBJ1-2	TGTGCCAGTACAGGGGGCCCCCTGGACTATGGCTACACCTTC	CASTGGPLDYGYTF
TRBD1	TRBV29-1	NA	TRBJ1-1	TGCAGCGCAAGAACAGGGGGCCCAAACACTGAAGCTTTCTTT	CSARTGGPNTEAFF
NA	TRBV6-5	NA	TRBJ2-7	TGTGCCAGCAGGGGGGGAAGTGGTCTGGAGCAGTACTTC	CASRGGSGLEQYF
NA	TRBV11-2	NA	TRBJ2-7	TGTGCCAGCAGCTTAAGTGGGGCCTCCTACGAGCAGTACTTC	CASSLSGASYEQYF
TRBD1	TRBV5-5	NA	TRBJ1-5	TGTGCCAGCAGCTTCGACAGGGTTGCCCAGCCCCAGCATTTT	CASSFDRVAQPQHF